The present TCR beta chain was sequenced within a study of blood T cell repertoires in COVID-19. Study-level information: Material from acute and convalescent COVID-19 was sourced from the United States, Italy and Spain.

Per the original methods: The authors estimated nucleated cell counts from reference gene primer amplification. This table comes from immunoSEQ multiplex PCR, and its TCRdb copy is limited to in-frame clones, with some not included. For V, J and clone size, that table is used; D and trimming come from the DNA. Here the sample spans about 120,000 clones, about 86% being singletons. V was cut by 5 bases and J by 1 base, with 17 bases left in between. CDR3 size: 16 residues. Per the germline V gene, CDR1 is MDHEN and CDR2 is SYDVKM. The sequence derives from a man in his 70s who had recovered from COVID-19. The sequencing input was peripheral blood. The chain couples TRBV28 to TRBJ2-5, with a possible D match to TRBD1 (6 bases). This CDR3 is CASSPQGHLFQETQYF. CDR3 sequence (DNA): TGTGCCAGCAGTCCCCAGGGACACCTGTTCCAAGAGACCCAGTACTTC.